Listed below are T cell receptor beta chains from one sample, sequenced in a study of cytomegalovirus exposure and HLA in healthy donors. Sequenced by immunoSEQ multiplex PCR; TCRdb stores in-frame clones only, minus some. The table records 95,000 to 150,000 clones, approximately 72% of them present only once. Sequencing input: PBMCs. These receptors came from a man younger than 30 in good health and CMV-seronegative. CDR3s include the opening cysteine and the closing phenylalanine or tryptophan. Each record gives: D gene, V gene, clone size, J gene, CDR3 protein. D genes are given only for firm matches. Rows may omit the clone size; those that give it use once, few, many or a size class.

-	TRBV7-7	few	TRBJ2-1	CASSIGTQGYNEQFF
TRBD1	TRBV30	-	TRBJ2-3	CAWSARTGGSYF
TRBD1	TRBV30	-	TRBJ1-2	CAWGVAGGFSGYTF
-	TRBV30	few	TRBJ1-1	CAWSVMSSEAFF
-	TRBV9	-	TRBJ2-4	CASSVSPGTKNIQYF
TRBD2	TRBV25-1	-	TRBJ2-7	CASRPDGGTIYEQYF
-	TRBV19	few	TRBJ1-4	CASRDTATNEKLFF
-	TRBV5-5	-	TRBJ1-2	CASSPEIYGYTF
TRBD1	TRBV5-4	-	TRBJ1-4	CASTSARDSNEKLFF
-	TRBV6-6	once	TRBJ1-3	CASSYSDNSGNTIYF
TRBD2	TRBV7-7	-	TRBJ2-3	CASSLSGVTDTQYF
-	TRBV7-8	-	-	CASSSLRIYEQYF
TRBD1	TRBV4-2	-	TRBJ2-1	CASSQDRGQGYNEQFF
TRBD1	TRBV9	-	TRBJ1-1	CASSVAAGGAVGNTEAFF
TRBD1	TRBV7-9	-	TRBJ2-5	CASSLRGRGPQYF
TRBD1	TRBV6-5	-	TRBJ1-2	CASRPGQIYGYTF
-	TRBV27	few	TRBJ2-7	CASKPGSEYEQYF
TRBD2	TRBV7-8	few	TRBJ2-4	CASSSPPGLKNIQYF
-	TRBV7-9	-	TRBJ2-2	CASSLVVGDTGELFF
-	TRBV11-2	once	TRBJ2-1	CASSLGLYEQFF
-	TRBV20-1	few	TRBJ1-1	CSARSDTEAFF
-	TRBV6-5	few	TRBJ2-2	CASRPSGNTGELFF
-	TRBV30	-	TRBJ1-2	CAWSPPGGSHGYTF
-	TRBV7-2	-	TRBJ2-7	CASVIGSGRYEQYF
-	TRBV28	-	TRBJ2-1	CASSTWGGTDYNEQFF
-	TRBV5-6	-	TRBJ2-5	CASSLVWADQETQYF
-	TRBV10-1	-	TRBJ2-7	CAALRWGRGKLEQYF
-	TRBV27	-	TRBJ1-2	CASRFRGGEGYTF
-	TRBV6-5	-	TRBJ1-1	CASSRGGTEAFF
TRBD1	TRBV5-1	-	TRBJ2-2	CASSLPLQGKSSGELFF
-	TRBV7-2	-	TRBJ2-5	CASSLAGVGRETQYF
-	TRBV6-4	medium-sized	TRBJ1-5	CASSVGSNQPQHF
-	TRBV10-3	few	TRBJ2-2	CAISEVRELFF
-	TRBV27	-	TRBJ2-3	CASSLSAGAITDTQYF
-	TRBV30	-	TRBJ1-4	CAWSDGLGGTNEKLFF
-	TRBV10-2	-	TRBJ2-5	CASTRGTFQETQYF
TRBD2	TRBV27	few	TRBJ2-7	CASSFRLAGYEQYF
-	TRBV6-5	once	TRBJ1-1	CASSPYRNTEAFF
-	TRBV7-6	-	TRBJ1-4	CASSLVRRDNEKLFF
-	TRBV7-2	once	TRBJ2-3	CASSLRSRGVTDTQYF
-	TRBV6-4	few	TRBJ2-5	CASSVEQGETQYF
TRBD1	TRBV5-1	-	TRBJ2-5	CASSAGTGMYQETQYF